The clone carrying this TCR beta chain was seen once. Its target is not known. The data were obtained in a study of PD-1 blockade in classical Hodgkin lymphoma. Germline V gene lookup returns CDR1 SEHNR and CDR2 FQNEAQ (reference sequence). This CDR3 is built from 16 residues. V was pared by 5 bases and J by 6 bases, with 20 bases between. TCRdb's table, derived via immunoSEQ multiplex PCR, lists solely in-frame clones and lacks some. The top ten clones hold 15% to 20% of a sample with approximately 98,000 clones, 80% to 90% of them seen once. There was relapse after autologous stem cell transplantation in every patient, and there was variation in brentuximab vedotin exposure. Classification of best responses gave complete response, partial response or progressive disease. Overall study results and limits: Complete responders' diversity at baseline resembled that of newly diagnosed patients.

The receptor was isolated from a human donor with classical Hodgkin lymphoma. The sequenced sample was peripheral blood mononuclear cells (PBMCs), obtained before the second cycle of nivolumab. The V call is TRBV7-9, the J call TRBJ2-1; D is possibly TRBD1 (5 bases). The CDR3, as DNA: TGTGCCAGCAGCCATCTAGTGGGGCAGGGTAGCAATGAGCAGTTCTTC. This codes for CASSHLVGQGSNEQFF.